This T cell receptor (beta chain) was identified in a study of blood T cells in healthy people across ages. The second PCR ran roughly 6 to 11 cycles with a sample-barcoded 5' primer and J-beta primers. TCRdb analysed the 5' RACE reads with MiXCR anew, one entry per CDR3 protein. The data show roughly 1.7 million distinct CDR3 sequences, roughly 30% seen once. CDR1 is DFQATT, CDR2 SNEGSKA, per germline (reference sequence). The CDR3 runs 14 residues. Deletions cut 6 bases from V and 0 bases from J, with 14 bases between. This clonotype was picked up a small number of times. Sequencing input: blood. The clonotype was recovered from a young woman in good health. This rearrangement joins TRBV20-1 to TRBJ1-2, with D uncertain. DNA for the CDR3: TGCAGTGCGAGCCCAGGCCTAACTAACTATGGCTACACCTTC. It translates to CSASPGLTNYGYTF.